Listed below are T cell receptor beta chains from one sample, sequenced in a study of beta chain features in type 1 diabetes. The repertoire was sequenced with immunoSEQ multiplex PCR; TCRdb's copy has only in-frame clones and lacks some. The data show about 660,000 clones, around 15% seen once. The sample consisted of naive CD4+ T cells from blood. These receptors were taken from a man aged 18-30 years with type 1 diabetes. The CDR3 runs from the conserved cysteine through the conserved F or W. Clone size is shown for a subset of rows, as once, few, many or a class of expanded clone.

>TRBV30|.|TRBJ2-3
CAWSPGTSPDTQYF
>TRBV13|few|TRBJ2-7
CASSPGTPGQGSYEQYF
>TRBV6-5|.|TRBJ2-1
CASSRGLAEYNEQFF
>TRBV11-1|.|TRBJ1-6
CASALNTNSPLHF
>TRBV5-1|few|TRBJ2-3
CASRVERGGDTQYF
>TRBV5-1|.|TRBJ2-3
CASSSPGLAGSDTQYF
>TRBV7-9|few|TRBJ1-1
CASSLLMNTEAFF
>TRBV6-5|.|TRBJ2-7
CASGGPYEQYF
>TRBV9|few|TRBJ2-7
CASSEGQGLGSYEQYF
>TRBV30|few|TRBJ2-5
CAWSVEETQYF
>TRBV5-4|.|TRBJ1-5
CASSFDRGNQPQHF
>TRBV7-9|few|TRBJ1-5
CASSSYSNQPQHF
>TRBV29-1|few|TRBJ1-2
CSATTGPGYTF
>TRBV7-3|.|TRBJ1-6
CASSLGGQYNSPLHF
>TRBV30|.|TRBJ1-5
CAWSGRQLNQPQHF
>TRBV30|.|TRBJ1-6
CAWSVIRQRESPLHF
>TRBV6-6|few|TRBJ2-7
CATGDISSYEQYF
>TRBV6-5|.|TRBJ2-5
CASSPHKETQYF
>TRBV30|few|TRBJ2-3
CAWSVRAGADTQYF
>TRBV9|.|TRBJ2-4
CASSDRQGEENIQYF
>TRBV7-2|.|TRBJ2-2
CASSLTVNTGELFF
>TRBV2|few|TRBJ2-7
CASSELGATAPDEQYF
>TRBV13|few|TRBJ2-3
CASSPTFSRTDTQYF
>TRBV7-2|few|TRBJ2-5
CASSLNGGGQETQYF
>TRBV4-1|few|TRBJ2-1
CASSQLARGFVDEQFF
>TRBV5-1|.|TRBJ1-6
CASSSGAGEPLHF
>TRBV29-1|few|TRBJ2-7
CSVEGVTGTNSYEQYF
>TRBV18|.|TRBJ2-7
CASSPNSYSYEQYF
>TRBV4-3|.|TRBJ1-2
CASSQDAGVAANYGYTF
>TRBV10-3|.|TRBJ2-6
CAISEEFSGANVLTF
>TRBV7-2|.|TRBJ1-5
CASSGTGNQPQHF
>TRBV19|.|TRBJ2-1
CASSIGRRDSNEQFF
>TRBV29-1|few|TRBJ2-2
CSSSRDRDGNTGELFF
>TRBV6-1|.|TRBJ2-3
CASSSTRDTQYF
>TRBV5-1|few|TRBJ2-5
CASSLALGETQYF
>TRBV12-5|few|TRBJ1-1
CASGLSHTEAFF
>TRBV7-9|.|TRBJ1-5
CASSFSGQSSSNQPQHF
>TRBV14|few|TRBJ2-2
CASSHPSGGAGELFF
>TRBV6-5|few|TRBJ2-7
CASRLDRYSEQYF
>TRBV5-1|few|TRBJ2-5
CASSLRRGQETQYF